This T cell receptor (beta chain) was sequenced during a study of shared clonotypes between healthy human individuals. Study-wide background: CD8 memory received one plate per donor, CD8 naive two, CD4 memory three and CD4 naive three.

Using approximately 200 ng DNA, around 30,000 T cell genomes, the sorted-subset replicate PCRs were run. Method: immunoSEQ multiplex PCR; TCRdb's copy keeps in-frame clones and lacks some. This sample has 2 million to 2.5 million clones, with roughly 92% found just once. Regarding the study as a whole: Between a handful of donors, naive CD4 clonotypes were shared at a level of about 5%. Incompleteness in sorted-subset sequencing, despite large depth, was shown by rarefaction.

CDR1 MNHNS and CDR2 SASEGT come from the germline V gene. Germline trimming cut 4 bases from V and 3 bases from J; bases unmatched to any gene: 16. The CDR3 contains 18 residues. Comment on this clone: Antigen unknown.

The receptor was isolated from a man between 18 and 29 years old in good health. Some clones in this sample may be carry-over from other donors' samples. Input material: naive CD4+ T cells from PBMCs. The subset is: CD45RA+ positively selected. The chain carries TRBV6-1 and TRBJ2-7; 9 nucleotides agree with TRBD2. CDR3 nucleotides: TGTGCCAGCAGTGCGACCTCCCCGGCTAGCGGGATAGGCTACGAGCAGTACTTC. This encodes CASSATSPASGIGYEQYF.